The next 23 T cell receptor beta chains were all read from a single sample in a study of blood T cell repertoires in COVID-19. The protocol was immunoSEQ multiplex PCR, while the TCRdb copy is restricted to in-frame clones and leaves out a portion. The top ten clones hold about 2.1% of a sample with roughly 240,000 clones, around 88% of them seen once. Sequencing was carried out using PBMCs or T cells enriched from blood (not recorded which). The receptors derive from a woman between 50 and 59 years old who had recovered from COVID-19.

For the CDR3, the DNA is TGCGCCAGCAGCCCAGCAGCGGGCGGGGTTGTAAAACTGTTTTTT. The encoded protein is CASSPAAGGVVKLFF. The genes are TRBV4-3 and TRBJ1-4; D uncertain. The CDR3 runs to 15 residues. The ends were cut back, 4 bases at V and 10 bases at J, with 19 bases in the middle. Germline V gene data show CDR1 as LGHNA and CDR2 as YSLEER.

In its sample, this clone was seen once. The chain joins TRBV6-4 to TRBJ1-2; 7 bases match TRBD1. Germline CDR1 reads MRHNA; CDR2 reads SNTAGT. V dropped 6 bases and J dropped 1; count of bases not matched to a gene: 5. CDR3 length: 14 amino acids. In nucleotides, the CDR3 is TGTGCCAGCAGCCCGGACAGGTTTAACTATGGCTACACCTTC. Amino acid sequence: CASSPDRFNYGYTF.

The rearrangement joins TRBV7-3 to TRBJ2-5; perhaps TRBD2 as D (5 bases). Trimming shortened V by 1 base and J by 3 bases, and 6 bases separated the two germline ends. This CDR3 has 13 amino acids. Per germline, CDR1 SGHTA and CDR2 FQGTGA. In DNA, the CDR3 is TGTGCCAGCAGCTTAAACGGGAAAGAGACCCAGTACTTC. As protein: CASSLNGKETQYF.

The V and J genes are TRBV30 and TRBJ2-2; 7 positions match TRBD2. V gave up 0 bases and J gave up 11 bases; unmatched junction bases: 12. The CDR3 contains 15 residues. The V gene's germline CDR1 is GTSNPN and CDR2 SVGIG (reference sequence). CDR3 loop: CAWSVPGAASGELFF. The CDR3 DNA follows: TGTGCCTGGAGTGTCCCGGGTGCGGCTAGCGGCGAGCTGTTTTTT.

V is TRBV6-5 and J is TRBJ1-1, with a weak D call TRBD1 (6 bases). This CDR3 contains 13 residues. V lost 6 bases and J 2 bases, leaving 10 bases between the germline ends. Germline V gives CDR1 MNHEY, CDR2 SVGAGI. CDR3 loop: CASRPGQNTEAFF. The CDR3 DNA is TGTGCCAGCAGGCCGGGACAAAACACTGAAGCTTTCTTT.

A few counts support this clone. CDR3 residues: CASSRPGDSGNTIYF. The CDR3 region has the DNA TGTGCCAGCAGTCGACCAGGGGATTCTGGAAACACCATATATTTT. The chain links TRBV6-6 to TRBJ1-3, with D possibly matching TRBD1 (6 bases). Germline CDR1 and CDR2: MNHNY and SVGAGI (reference sequence). V was cut by 5 bases and J by 1 base, with 12 bases left in between. This CDR3 is built from 15 residues.

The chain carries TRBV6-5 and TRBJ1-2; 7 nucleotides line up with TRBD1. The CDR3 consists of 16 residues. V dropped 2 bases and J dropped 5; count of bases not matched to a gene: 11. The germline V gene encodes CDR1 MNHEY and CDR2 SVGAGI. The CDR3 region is CASSYGTTGRGYGYTF. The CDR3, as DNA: TGTGCCAGCAGTTACGGGACGACAGGCAGGGGGTATGGCTACACCTTC.

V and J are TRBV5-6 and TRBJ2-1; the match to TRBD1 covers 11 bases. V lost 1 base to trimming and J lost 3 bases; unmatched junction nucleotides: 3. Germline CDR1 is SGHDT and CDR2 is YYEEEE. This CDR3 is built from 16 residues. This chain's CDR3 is CASSLLGQGDYNEQFF. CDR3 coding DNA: TGTGCCAGCAGCTTGTTGGGACAGGGGGACTACAATGAGCAGTTCTTC.

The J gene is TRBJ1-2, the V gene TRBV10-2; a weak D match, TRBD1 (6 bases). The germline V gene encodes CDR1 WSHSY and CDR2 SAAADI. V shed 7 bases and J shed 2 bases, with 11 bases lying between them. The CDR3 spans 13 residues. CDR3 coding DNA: TGCGCCAGCAAACCACAGGGAAACTATGGCTACACCTTC. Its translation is CASKPQGNYGYTF.

CDR3 in amino acids: CASSLGLAGGLGTDTQYF. CDR3 sequence (DNA): TGTGCCAGCAGCTTAGGGCTAGCGGGGGGGTTGGGCACAGATACGCAGTATTTT. The chain employs TRBV11-2 and TRBJ2-3; 12 positions match TRBD2. The CDR3 length is 18 residues. J was trimmed by 1 base and V by 1 base; bases with no gene match: 6. The germline gives CDR1 SGHAT, CDR2 FQNNGV.

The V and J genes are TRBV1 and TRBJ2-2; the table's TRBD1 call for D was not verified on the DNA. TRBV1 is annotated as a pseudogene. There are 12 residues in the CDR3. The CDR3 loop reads CTSGDMPGELFF. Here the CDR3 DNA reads TGCACCAGCGGCGACATGCCCGGGGAGCTGTTTTTT.

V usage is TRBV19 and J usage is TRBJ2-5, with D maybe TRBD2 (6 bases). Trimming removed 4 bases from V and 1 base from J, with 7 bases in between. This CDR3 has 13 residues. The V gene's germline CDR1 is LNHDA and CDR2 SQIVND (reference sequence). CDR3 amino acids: CASSTSAQETQYF. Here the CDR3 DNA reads TGTGCCAGTAGTACTAGCGCCCAAGAGACCCAGTACTTC. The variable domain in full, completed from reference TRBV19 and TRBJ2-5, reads DGGITQSPKYLFRKEGQNVTLSCEQNLNHDAMYWYRQDPGQGLRLIYYSQIVNDFQKGDIAEGYSVSREKKESFPLTVTSAQKNPTAFYLCASSTSAQETQYFGPGTRLLVL.

The CDR3 DNA sequence: TGCGCCAGCAGCCGCACCCCAAAGGGAGTAACAATTCGTCCGTCCTACAATGAGCAGTTCTTC. Translation gives CASSRTPKGVTIRPSYNEQFF. This chain links TRBV4-1 with TRBJ2-1, with a tentative D call TRBD2 (5 bases). CDR3 length: 21 amino acids. The germline CDR1 and CDR2 sequences are MGHRA and YSYEKL. V lost 4 bases, J lost 1 base, and 29 bases lay in between.

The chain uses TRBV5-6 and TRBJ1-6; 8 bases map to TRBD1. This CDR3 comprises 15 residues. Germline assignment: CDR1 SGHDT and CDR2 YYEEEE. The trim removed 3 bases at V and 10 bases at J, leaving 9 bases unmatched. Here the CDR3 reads CASSSMDREMSPLHF. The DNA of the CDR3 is TGTGCCAGCAGCTCGATGGACAGGGAAATGTCACCCCTCCACTTT.

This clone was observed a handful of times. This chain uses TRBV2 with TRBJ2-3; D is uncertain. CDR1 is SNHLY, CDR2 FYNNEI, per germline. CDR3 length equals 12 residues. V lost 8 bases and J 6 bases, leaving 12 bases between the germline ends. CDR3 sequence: CASSPSRDTQYF. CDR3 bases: TGTGCCAGCTCCCCATCCCGGGATACGCAGTATTTT.

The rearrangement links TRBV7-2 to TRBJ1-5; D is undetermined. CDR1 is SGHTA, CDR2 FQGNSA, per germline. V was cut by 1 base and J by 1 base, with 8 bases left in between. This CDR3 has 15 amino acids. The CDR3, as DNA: TGTGCCAGCAGCTTAGACAGTCCCAGCAATCAGCCCCAGCATTTT. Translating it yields CASSLDSPSNQPQHF.

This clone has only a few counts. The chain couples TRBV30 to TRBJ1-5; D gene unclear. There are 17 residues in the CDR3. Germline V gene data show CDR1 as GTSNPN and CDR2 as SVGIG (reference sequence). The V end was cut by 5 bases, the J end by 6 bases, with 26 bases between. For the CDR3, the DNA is TGTGCCTGGGCCCAGTGGGCAGATGACTATAATACTCAGCCCCAGCATTTT. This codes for CAWAQWADDYNTQPQHF.

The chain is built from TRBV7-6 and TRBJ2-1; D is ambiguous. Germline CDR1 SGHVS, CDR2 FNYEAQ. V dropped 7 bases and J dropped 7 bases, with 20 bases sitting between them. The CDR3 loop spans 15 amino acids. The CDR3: CASTFTPGQINEQFF. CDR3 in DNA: TGTGCCAGCACCTTTACACCTGGCCAAATTAATGAGCAGTTCTTC.

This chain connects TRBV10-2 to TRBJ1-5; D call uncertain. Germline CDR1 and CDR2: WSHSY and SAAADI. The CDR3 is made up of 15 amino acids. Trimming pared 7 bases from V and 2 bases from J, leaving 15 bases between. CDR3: CASKKSGLGNQPQHF. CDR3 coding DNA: TGCGCCAGCAAAAAATCGGGTTTGGGCAATCAGCCCCAGCATTTT.

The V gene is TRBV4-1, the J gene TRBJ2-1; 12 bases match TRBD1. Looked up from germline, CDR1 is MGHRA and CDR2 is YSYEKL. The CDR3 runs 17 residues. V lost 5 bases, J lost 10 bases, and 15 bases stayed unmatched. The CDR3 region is CASSKVRGDRGQWEQFF. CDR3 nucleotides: TGCGCCAGCAGCAAAGTTCGTGGGGACAGGGGGCAATGGGAGCAGTTCTTC.

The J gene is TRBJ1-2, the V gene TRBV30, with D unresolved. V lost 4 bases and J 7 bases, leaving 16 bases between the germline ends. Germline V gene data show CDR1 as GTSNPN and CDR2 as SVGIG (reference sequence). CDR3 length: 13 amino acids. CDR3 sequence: CAWNRERPRGYTF. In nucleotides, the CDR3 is TGTGCCTGGAATCGGGAGAGGCCCCGTGGCTACACCTTC. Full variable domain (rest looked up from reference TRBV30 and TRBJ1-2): SQTIHQWPATLVQPVGSPLSLECTVEGTSNPNLYWYRQAAGRGLQLLFYSVGIGQISSEVPQNLSASRPQDRQFILSSKKLLLSDSGFYLCAWNRERPRGYTFGSGTRLTVV.

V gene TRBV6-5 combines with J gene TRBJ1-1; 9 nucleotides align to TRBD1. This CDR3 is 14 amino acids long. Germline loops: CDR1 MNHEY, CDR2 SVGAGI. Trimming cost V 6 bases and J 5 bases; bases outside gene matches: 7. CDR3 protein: CASSSGTGITEAFF. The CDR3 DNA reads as TGTGCCAGCAGCTCCGGGACAGGGATTACTGAAGCTTTCTTT.

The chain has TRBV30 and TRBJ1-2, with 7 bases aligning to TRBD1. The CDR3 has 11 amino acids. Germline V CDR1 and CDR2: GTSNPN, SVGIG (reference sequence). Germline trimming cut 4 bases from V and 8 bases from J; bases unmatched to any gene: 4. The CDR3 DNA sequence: TGTGCCTGGACAGGGGGTGGCGGCTACACCTTC. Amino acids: CAWTGGGGYTF.